The 8 T cell receptor beta chains below all came from one sample that was sequenced in a study of CD8 T cells in Susac syndrome. A quantity of about 0.5 to 1 ug RNA underwent reverse transcription using random hexamers. Each CDR3 protein is one row after TCRdb ran MiXCR on the immunoSEQ multiplex PCR reads. There are 150,000 to 200,000 distinct CDR3 sequences in the sample; around 96% occur only once, and around 0.14% lies in the top ten. The sequenced sample consisted of CD4+ T cells from PBMCs. Source of these receptors: a human donor in good health.

This clonotype has only one observation. The V call is TRBV27, the J call TRBJ2-1; D might be TRBD2 (6 bases). V was cut by 5 bases and J by 7 bases, with 15 bases left in between. The germline V gene encodes CDR1 MNHEY and CDR2 SMNVEV (reference sequence). The CDR3 is made up of 14 amino acids. Written as DNA, the CDR3 is TGTGCCAGCAGTCACACCGGGACTTCAAATGAGCAGTTCTTC. Amino acids: CASSHTGTSNEQFF.

The chain couples TRBV12-3 or TRBV12-4 to TRBJ2-7; tentative D call: TRBD2 (6 bases). V was shortened by 6 bases and J by 1 base, with 13 bases between the two germline ends. The CDR3 sequence is 14 residues long. DNA for the CDR3: TGTGCCAGCAGGCGCGGGACGGTGTCCTACGAGCAGTACTTC. This translates into CASRRGTVSYEQYF.

V and J are TRBV28 and TRBJ2-4, with 10 bases lining up with TRBD2. The junction had 4 bases not matched to a gene; V was cut back by 5 bases and J by 0 bases. The germline V gene has CDR1 MDHEN and CDR2 SYDVKM. The CDR3 is 16 amino acids. DNA for the CDR3: TGTGCCAGCAGTAGCGGGGGGGCCCCAGCCAAAAACATTCAGTACTTC. This sequence encodes CASSSGGAPAKNIQYF.

This chain links TRBV3-1 with TRBJ2-7, with no clear D. The ends were cut back, 0 bases at V and 0 bases at J, with 12 bases in the middle. Germline V gene lookup returns CDR1 LGHDT and CDR2 YNNKEL (reference sequence). CDR3 size: 16 residues. CDR3 loop: CASSQDLGLSSYEQYF. The CDR3 DNA follows: TGTGCCAGCAGCCAAGATCTAGGGTTGAGCTCCTACGAGCAGTACTTC.

The rearrangement uses TRBV7-2 and TRBJ2-3; 8 positions agree with TRBD1. Per the germline V gene, CDR1 is SGHTA and CDR2 is FQGNSA. The V gene end was trimmed by 3 bases and the J gene end by 2 bases; junction bases not matched to a gene: 7. The CDR3 has 16 residues. CDR3 DNA sequence: TGTGCCAGCAGCTTGAGACAGGGGAGTCTCACAGATACGCAGTATTTT. This codes for CASSLRQGSLTDTQYF.

V is TRBV13 and J is TRBJ1-2; D might be TRBD1 (5 bases). V was pared by 5 bases and J by 9 bases, with 16 bases between. CDR3 length: 13 residues. Per the germline V gene, CDR1 is PRHDT and CDR2 is FYEKMQ (reference sequence). The CDR3 loop reads CASSTRRDLSYTF. For the CDR3, the DNA is TGTGCCAGCAGCACGCGCCGGGACTTAAGCTACACCTTC.

The chain carries TRBV3-1 and TRBJ2-5; D gene ambiguous. This CDR3 has 12 residues. V was clipped by 2 bases and J by 5 bases, with 6 bases between them. Germline CDR1 and CDR2: LGHDT and YNNKEL (reference sequence). The CDR3 loop is CASSQTRETQYF. In DNA form, the CDR3 reads TGTGCCAGCAGCCAAACGAGGGAGACCCAGTACTTC.

As DNA, the CDR3 is TGTGCCAGCAAGACTAGCGGGGGGGCAGATACGCAGTATTTT. Translating gives CASKTSGGADTQYF. The chain links TRBV2 to TRBJ2-3, with TRBD2 identical over 14 bases. Germline V gene lookup returns CDR1 SNHLY and CDR2 FYNNEI. The CDR3 consists of 14 residues. The trim removed 7 bases at V and 4 bases at J, leaving 1 base unmatched. Using reference TRBV2 and TRBJ2-3 for the parts outside the CDR3, the full variable domain is EPEVTQTPSHQVTQMGQEVILRCVPISNHLYFYWYRQILGQKVEFLVSFYNNEISEKSEIFDDQFSVERPDGSNFTLKIRSTKLEDSAMYFCASKTSGGADTQYFGPGTRLTVL.